These T cell receptor beta chains were read from a single sample in a study of T cell clones after liver transplantation. TCRdb keeps only in-frame clones here, not all; method: immunoSEQ multiplex PCR. Of more than 65,000 clones detected, 90% appear once; the ten largest clones hold 2% to 3%. This specimen was CD4+ T cells from blood, taken before liver transplant. The receptors stem from a human donor who received a liver transplant. The CDR3 runs from the conserved cysteine through the conserved F or W. Each record gives: J gene, V gene, CDR3 protein.

J: TRBJ1-3
V: TRBV7-2
CDR3: CASSSGGRGSSGNTIYF

J: TRBJ1-5
V: TRBV2
CDR3: CASTEFRGGNQPQHF

J: TRBJ1-1
V: TRBV9
CDR3: CASSVGPGNTEAFF

J: TRBJ2-5
V: TRBV7-2
CDR3: CASSSQTSGGGETQYF

J: TRBJ1-4
V: TRBV5-4
CDR3: CASSLAYGGRVEKLFF

J: TRBJ2-7
V: TRBV6-1
CDR3: CASRGTDSSYEQYF

J: TRBJ1-1
V: TRBV28
CDR3: CASSSNPTGWTSRGYISEAFF

J: TRBJ2-2
V: TRBV5-1
CDR3: CASSTTGRQNTGELFF

J: TRBJ1-1
V: TRBV18
CDR3: CASSPDRQGGSPEAFF

J: TRBJ1-5
V: TRBV19
CDR3: CASSIFVTGNQPQHF

J: TRBJ2-5
V: TRBV28
CDR3: CASSLANGLAGGETQYF

J: TRBJ1-4
V: TRBV10-3
CDR3: CAIKAGTNEKLFF

J: TRBJ1-4
V: TRBV2
CDR3: CASSEDEGGGEKLFF

J: TRBJ2-2
V: TRBV9
CDR3: CASSVGPRGTGELFF

J: TRBJ1-1
V: TRBV9
CDR3: CASSVTGQNTEAFF

J: TRBJ2-1
V: TRBV19
CDR3: CASSMGSSYNEQFF

J: TRBJ1-1
V: TRBV18
CDR3: CASSATGGLNTEAFF

J: TRBJ1-2
V: TRBV11-2
CDR3: CASSPEGYGYTF

J: TRBJ1-5
V: TRBV2
CDR3: CASSTEGIQPQHF

J: TRBJ1-4
V: TRBV7-9
CDR3: CASSKGEAPTNEKLFF

J: TRBJ2-7
V: TRBV15
CDR3: CATSRGGTGSYEQYF

J: TRBJ2-3
V: TRBV28
CDR3: CASSSYKGLGTDTQYF

J: TRBJ2-5
V: TRBV27
CDR3: CASTSGSRETQYF

J: TRBJ2-3
V: TRBV6-1
CDR3: CASRIRQEITDTQYF

J: TRBJ2-3
V: TRBV11-3
CDR3: CASSTGPSTDTQYF

J: TRBJ1-2
V: TRBV15
CDR3: CATSRDNRNYGYTF

J: TRBJ2-2
V: TRBV5-4
CDR3: CASSLSSNTGELFF

J: TRBJ2-1
V: TRBV29-1
CDR3: CSVEGRKSSYNEQFF

J: TRBJ2-2
V: TRBV11-3
CDR3: CASSLGQGSTGELFF

J: TRBJ2-7
V: TRBV27
CDR3: CASGKSGLAGHLFAYEQYF

J: TRBJ2-7
V: TRBV11-3
CDR3: CASSLRQGETYEQYF